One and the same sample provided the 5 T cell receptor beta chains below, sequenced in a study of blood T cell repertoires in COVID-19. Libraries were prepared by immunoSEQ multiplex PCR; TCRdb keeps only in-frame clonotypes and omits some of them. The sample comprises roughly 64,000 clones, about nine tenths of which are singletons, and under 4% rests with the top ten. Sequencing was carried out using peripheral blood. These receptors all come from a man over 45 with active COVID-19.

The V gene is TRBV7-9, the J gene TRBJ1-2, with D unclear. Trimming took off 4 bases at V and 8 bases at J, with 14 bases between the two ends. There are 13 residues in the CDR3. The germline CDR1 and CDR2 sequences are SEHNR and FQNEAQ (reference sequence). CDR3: CASSSTISGGYTF. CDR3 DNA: TGTGCCAGCAGCTCCACCATTTCCGGGGGCTACACCTTC.

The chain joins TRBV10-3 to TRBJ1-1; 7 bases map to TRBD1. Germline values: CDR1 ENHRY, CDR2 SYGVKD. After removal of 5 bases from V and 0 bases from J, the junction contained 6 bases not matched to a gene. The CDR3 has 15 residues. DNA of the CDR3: TGTGCCATCAGTCCCCGGGGGACAGTGAACACTGAAGCTTTCTTT. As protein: CAISPRGTVNTEAFF.

CDR3 loop: CASSLGRTYEQYF. The CDR3 DNA follows: TGTGCCAGCAGCTTGGGGAGAACCTACGAGCAGTACTTC. This chain joins TRBV5-6 and TRBJ2-7; no clear D. CDR1 SGHDT and CDR2 YYEEEE come from the germline V gene. V lost 0 bases and J 2 bases, leaving 6 bases between the germline ends. The CDR3 runs 13 residues.

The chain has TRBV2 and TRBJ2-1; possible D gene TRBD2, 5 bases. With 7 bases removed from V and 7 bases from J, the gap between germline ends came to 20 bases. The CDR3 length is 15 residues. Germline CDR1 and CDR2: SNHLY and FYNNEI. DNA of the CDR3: TGTGCCAGCACCCTAATTCGGACTTCGGGGAATGAGCAGTTCTTC. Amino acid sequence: CASTLIRTSGNEQFF.

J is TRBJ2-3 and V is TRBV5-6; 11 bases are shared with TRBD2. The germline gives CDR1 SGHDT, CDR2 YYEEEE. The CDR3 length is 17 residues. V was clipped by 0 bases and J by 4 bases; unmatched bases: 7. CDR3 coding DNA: TGTGCCAGCAGCTTGGCTCTACTAGCGGGGGCCTCAGATACGCAGTATTTT. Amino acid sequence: CASSLALLAGASDTQYF.